This T cell receptor beta chain was recorded in a study of T-cell reconstitution after alpha-beta-depleted transplantation in children. TCRbeta library construction was performed incorporating unique molecular identifiers. From the PCR reads, TCRdb called clonotypes with MiXCR, one entry per CDR3 protein. The sample has fewer than 550,000 distinct CDR3 sequences, about a sixth seen once; the top ten hold under 30%. Study observations and caveats: At the one-year point after transplant, T-cell counts and TCRbeta diversity were found to come mostly from T cells that had been newly produced.

This CDR3 contains 12 residues. Germline V lookup: CDR1 MDHEN, CDR2 SYDVKM. The V gene lost 3 bases and the J gene lost 8 bases, with 8 bases spanning the gap. This clonotype showed up just a few times. The antigen is not known. The sequence came from a boy younger than two who had a stem cell transplant for Wiskott-Aldrich syndrome, so the T cells may come from the graft donor. The chain employs TRBV28 and TRBJ2-1, with a weak D call TRBD1 (5 bases). The specimen was PBMCs, mostly from graft donor cells, collected 360 days after TCRalphabeta/CD19-depleted stem cell transplant. The CDR3 region is CASSFLGDEQFF. In DNA, the CDR3 is TGTGCCAGCAGTTTTCTAGGGGATGAGCAGTTCTTC.